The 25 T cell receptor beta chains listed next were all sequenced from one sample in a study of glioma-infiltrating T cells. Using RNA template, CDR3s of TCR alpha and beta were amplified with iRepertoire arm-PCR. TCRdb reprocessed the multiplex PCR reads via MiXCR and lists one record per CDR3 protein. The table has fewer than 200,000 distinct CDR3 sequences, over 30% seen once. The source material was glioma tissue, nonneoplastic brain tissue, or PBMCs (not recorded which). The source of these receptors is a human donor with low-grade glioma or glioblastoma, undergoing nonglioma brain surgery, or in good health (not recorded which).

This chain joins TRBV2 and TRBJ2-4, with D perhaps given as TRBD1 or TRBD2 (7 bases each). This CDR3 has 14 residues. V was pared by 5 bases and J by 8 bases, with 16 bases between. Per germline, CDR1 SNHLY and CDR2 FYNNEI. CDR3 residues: CASSYGRGGYIQYF. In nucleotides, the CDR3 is TGTGCCAGCAGTTACGGCAGGGGGGGATACATTCAGTACTTC.

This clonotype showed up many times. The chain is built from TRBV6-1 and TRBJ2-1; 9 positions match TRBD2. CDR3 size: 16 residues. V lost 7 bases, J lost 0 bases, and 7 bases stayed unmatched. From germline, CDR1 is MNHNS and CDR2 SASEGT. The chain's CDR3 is CASKLQTSGSYNEQFF. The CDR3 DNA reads TGTGCCAGCAAGCTCCAGACTAGCGGCTCCTACAATGAGCAGTTCTTC.

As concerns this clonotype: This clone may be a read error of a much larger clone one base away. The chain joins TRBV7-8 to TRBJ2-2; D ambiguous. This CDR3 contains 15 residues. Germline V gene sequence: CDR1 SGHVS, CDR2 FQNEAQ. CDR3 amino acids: CASRLATVYTGELFF. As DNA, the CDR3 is TGTGCCAGCAGATTAGCCACAGTTTACACCGGGGAGCTGTTTTTT.

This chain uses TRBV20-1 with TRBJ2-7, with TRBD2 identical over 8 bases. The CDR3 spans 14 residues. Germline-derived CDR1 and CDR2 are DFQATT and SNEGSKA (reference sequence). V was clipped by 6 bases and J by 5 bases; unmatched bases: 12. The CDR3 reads CSATHPSGGDEQYF. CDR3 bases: TGCAGTGCCACCCACCCGAGCGGGGGCGACGAGCAGTACTTC.

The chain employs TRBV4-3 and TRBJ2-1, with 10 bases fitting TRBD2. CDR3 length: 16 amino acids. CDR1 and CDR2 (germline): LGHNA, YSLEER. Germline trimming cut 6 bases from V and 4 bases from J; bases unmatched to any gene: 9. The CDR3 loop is CASSQAGTSVYNEQFF. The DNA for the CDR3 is TGCGCCAGCAGTCAGGCGGGGACTAGCGTATACAATGAGCAGTTCTTC.

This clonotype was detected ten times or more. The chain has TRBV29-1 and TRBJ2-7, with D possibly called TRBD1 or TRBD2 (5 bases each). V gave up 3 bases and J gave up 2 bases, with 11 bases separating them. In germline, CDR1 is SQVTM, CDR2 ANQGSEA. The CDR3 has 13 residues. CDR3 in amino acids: CSVDDGTPYEQYF. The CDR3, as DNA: TGCAGCGTTGACGATGGGACCCCCTACGAGCAGTACTTC.

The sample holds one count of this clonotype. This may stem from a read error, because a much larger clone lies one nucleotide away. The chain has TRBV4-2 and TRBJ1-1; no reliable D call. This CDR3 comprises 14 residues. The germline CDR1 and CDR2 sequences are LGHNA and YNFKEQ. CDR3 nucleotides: TGTGCCAGCAGCCAAATTATGGCGAACGCTGAAGCTTTCTTT. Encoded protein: CASSQIMANAEAFF.

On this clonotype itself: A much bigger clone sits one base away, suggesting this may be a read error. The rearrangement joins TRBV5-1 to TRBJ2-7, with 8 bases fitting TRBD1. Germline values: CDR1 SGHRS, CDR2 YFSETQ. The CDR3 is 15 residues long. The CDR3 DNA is TGCGCCAGCAGCGTAACCGGACAGGGTCGCTACGGGCAGTACTTC. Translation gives CASSVTGQGRYGQYF.

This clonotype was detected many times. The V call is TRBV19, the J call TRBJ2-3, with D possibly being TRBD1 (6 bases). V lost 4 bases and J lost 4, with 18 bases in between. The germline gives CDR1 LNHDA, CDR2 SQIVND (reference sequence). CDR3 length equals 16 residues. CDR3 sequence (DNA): TGTGCCAGTAGTAGCCGGGCAGGGGAGAGGGCAGATACGCAGTATTTT. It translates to CASSSRAGERADTQYF.

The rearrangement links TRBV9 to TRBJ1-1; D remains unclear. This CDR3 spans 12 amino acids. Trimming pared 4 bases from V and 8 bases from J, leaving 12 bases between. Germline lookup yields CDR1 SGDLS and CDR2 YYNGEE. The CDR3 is CASSQEGYEAFF. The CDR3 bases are TGTGCCAGCAGCCAAGAAGGGTACGAAGCTTTCTTT.

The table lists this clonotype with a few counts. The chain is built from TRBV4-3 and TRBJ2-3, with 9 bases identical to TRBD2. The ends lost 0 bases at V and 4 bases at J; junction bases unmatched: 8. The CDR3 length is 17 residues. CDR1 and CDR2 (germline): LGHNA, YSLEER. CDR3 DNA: TGCGCCAGCAGCCAAGAACGGGGAGTAGCGGGAGCAGATACGCAGTATTTT. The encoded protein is CASSQERGVAGADTQYF.

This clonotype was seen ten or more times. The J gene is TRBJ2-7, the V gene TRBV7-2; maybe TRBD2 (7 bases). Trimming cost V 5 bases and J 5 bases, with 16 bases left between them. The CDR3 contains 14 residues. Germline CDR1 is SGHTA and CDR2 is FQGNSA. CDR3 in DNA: TGTGCCAGCAGCGGCTTAGGGGGGGTCGACGAGCAGTACTTC. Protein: CASSGLGGVDEQYF.

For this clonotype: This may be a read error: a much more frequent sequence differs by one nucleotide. This CDR3 reads CASILERDTEAFF. The CDR3 bases are TGTGCCAGCATCCTGGAAAGGGACACTGAAGCTTTCTTT. The genes are TRBV7-9 and TRBJ1-1; D not certain. Trimming shortened V by 7 bases and J by 3 bases, and 12 bases separated the two germline ends. Germline V gene data show CDR1 as SEHNR and CDR2 as FQNEAQ (reference sequence). The CDR3 spans 13 residues.

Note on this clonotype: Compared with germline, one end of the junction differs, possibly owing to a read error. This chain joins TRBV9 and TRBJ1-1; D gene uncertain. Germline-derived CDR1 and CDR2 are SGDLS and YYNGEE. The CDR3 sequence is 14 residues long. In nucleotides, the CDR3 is TGTGCCAGCAGCCCCAATTACATGAACACTGAGGCTTTCTTT. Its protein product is CASSPNYMNTEAFF.

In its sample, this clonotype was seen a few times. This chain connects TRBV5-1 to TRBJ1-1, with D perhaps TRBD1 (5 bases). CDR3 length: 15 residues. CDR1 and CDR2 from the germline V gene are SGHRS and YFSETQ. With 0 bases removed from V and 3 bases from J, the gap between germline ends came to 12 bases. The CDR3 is CASSLEGPNYTEAFF. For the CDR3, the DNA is TGCGCCAGCAGCTTGGAGGGGCCGAATTACACTGAAGCTTTCTTT.

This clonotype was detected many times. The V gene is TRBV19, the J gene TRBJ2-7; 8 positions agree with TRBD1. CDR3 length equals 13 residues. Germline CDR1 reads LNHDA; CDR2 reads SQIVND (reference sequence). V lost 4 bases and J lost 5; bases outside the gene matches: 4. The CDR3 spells CASSSSGGDEQYF. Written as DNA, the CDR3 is TGTGCCAGTAGTAGTTCAGGGGGCGACGAGCAGTACTTC.

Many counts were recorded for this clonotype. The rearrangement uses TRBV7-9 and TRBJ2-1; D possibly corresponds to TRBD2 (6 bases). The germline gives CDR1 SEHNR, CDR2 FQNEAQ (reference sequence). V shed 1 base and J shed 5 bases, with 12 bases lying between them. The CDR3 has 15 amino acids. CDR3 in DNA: TGTGCCAGCAGCTTAGGGAGGGCCCCACACAATGAGCAGTTCTTC. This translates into CASSLGRAPHNEQFF. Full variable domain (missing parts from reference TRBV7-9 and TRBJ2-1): DTGVSQNPRHKITKRGQNVTFRCDPISEHNRLYWYRQTLGQGPEFLTYFQNEAQLEKSRLLSDRFSAERPKGSFSTLEIQRTEQGDSAMYLCASSLGRAPHNEQFFGPGTRLTVL.

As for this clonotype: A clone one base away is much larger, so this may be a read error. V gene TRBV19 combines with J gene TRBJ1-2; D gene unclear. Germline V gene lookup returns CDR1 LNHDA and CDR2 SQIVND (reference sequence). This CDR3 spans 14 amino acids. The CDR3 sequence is CASSIEPDGYGCTF. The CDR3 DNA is TGTGCCAGTAGTATTGAGCCAGATGGTTATGGCTGCACCTTC.

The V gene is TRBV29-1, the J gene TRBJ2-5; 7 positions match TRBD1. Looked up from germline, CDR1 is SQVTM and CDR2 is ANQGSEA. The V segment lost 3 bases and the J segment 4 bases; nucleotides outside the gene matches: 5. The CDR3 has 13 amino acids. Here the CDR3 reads CSVDRDSGETQYF. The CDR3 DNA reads TGCAGCGTTGACCGGGACAGCGGAGAGACCCAGTACTTC.

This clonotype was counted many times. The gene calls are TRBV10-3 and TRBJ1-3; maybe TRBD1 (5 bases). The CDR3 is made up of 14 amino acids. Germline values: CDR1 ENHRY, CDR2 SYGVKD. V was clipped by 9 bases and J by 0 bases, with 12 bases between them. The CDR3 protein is CAIRGSHSGNTIYF. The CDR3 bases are TGTGCCATTAGGGGCAGCCACTCTGGAAACACCATATATTTT.

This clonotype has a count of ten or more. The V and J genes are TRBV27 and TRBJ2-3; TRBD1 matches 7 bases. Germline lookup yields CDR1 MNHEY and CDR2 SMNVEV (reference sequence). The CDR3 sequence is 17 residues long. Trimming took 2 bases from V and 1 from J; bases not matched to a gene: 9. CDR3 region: CASSLKTGRIGTDTQYF. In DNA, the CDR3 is TGTGCCAGCAGTTTAAAGACAGGGCGAATCGGCACAGATACGCAGTATTTT.

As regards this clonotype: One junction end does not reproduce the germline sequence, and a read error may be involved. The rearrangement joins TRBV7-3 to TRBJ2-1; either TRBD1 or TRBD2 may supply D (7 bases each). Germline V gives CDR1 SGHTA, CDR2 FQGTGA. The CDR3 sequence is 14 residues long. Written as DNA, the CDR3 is TGTGCCAGAAGCTTAGGCAGGGGGACTAATGAGCAGTCCTTC. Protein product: CARSLGRGTNEQSF.

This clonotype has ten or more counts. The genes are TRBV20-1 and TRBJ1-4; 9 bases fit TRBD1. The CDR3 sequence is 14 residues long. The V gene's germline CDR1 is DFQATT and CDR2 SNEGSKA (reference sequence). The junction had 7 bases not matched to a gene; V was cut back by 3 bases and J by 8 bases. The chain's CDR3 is CSASPGTGSEKLFF. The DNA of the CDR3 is TGCAGTGCTAGTCCCGGGACAGGGAGCGAAAAACTGTTTTTT.

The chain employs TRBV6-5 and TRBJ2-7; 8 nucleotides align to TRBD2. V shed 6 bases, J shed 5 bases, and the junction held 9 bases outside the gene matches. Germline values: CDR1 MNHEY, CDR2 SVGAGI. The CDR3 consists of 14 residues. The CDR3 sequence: CASRRGLATHEQYF. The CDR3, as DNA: TGTGCCAGCAGACGAGGACTAGCCACCCACGAGCAGTACTTC.

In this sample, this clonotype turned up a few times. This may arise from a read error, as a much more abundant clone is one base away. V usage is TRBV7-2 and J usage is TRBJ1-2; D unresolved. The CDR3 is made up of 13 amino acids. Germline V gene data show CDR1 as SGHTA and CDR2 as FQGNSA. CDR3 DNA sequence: TGTGCCAGCAGTCTTGATGTGGTCTATGGCGACACCTTC. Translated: CASSLDVVYGDTF. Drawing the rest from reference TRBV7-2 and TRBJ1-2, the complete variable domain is GAGVSQSPSNKVTEKGKDVELRCDPISGHTALYWYRQSLGQGLEFLIYFQGNSAPDKSGLPSDRFSAERTGGSVSTLTIQRTQQEDSAVYLCASSLDVVYGDTFGSGTRLTVV.